The 4 T cell receptor beta chains listed next were all sequenced from one sample in a study of sequential checkpoint blockade in melanoma. Profiling relied on immunoSEQ multiplex PCR, and the TCRdb table lists in-frame clones only, not all of them. The data contain approximately 1,800 clones, under 30% of them singletons. The treatment is: randomized to nivolumab then ipilimumab (arm A) or the reverse (arm B). Sequencing was performed on tumor tissue (inferred from file names), taken from a patient given nivolumab and ipilimumab in sequence. These receptors originate from a human donor with melanoma.

By proportion, this clone is medium-sized (0.01 to 0.1%). The chain employs TRBV4-1 and TRBJ2-4; no clear D. CDR1 MGHRA and CDR2 YSYEKL come from the germline V gene. Trimming took 3 bases from V and 0 from J, leaving 9 bases between them. CDR3 length equals 15 residues. This CDR3 reads CASSHLGIAKNIQYF. In DNA, the CDR3 is TGCGCCAGCAGCCACTTGGGGATAGCCAAAAACATTCAGTACTTC.

This clone was seen only a few times. V gene TRBV28 combines with J gene TRBJ1-5, with unresolved D. Per the germline V gene, CDR1 is MDHEN and CDR2 is SYDVKM. V was pared by 1 base and J by 6 bases, with 16 bases between. There are 16 residues in the CDR3. This CDR3 is CASSLFTVERGQPQHF. CDR3 nucleotide sequence: TGTGCCAGCAGTTTATTTACGGTAGAGCGTGGTCAGCCCCAGCATTTT.

In this sample, this clone is medium-sized. The chain recombines TRBV13 with TRBJ1-1; D possibly corresponds to TRBD1 (5 bases). CDR1 and CDR2 (germline): PRHDT, FYEKMQ (reference sequence). The CDR3 sequence is 15 residues long. Trimming pared 0 bases from V and 1 base from J, leaving 9 bases between. For the CDR3, the DNA is TGTGCCAGCAGCTTAGGCGGGGACTGGAACACTGAAGCTTTCTTT. It encodes CASSLGGDWNTEAFF.

This clone was seen a handful of times. The chain couples TRBV6-8 to TRBJ1-1; no clear D. The CDR3 sequence is 17 residues long. V lost 0 bases and J 2 bases, leaving 16 bases between the germline ends. From germline, CDR1 is MNHGY and CDR2 SAAAGT. Here the CDR3 DNA reads TGTGCCAGCAGTTACTCGATATGGGGAAGGCAAAACACTGAAGCTTTCTTT. Amino acids: CASSYSIWGRQNTEAFF.